A selection of T cell receptor beta chains follows, all from one sample in a study of metastatic and nonmetastatic thyroid tumors. With MiXCR, TCRdb reprocessed the PCR reads. Here the sample spans 25,000 to 35,000 clones, 25% being singletons. The sequencing input was blood. Every receptor here comes from a female donor with papillary thyroid cancer or a benign thyroid nodule (not recorded which). Some clones in this sample may be carry-over from other donors' samples. The CDR3 runs from the conserved cysteine through the conserved F or W. The D gene is left open where the match is weak. Some rows have no size entry. The others give once, few or many, or a class for an expanded clone.

d_call: .; clone_size: many; j_call: TRBJ2-4; v_call: TRBV6-1; cdr3_nt: TGTGCCAGCAGTGAAACGTCCCCCTCGGCCAAAAACATTCAGTACTTC; cdr3_aa: CASSETSPSAKNIQYF
d_call: TRBD2; clone_size: .; j_call: TRBJ2-7; v_call: TRBV9; cdr3_nt: TGTGCCAGCAGCGTGGCTAGCGGGAGTTATTCCTACGAGCAGTACTTC; cdr3_aa: CASSVASGSYSYEQYF
d_call: .; clone_size: many; j_call: TRBJ2-6; v_call: TRBV20-1; cdr3_nt: TGCAGTCCCTATCGGGGGGAGGGGGGCGGCTCTGGGGCCAACGTCCTGACTTTC; cdr3_aa: CSPYRGEGGGSGANVLTF
d_call: .; clone_size: many; j_call: TRBJ1-6; v_call: TRBV9; cdr3_nt: TGTGCCAGCAGCGTATTGCCGGACAGTAATTCACCCCTCCACTTT; cdr3_aa: CASSVLPDSNSPLHF
d_call: .; clone_size: many; j_call: TRBJ2-7; v_call: TRBV5-4; cdr3_nt: TGTGCCAGCAGCTTGGATCGGGCGCCCTACGAGCAGTACTTC; cdr3_aa: CASSLDRAPYEQYF
d_call: .; clone_size: many; j_call: TRBJ1-1; v_call: TRBV7-9; cdr3_nt: TGTGCCAGCAGCTATAAGACCGGGACATCCACTGAAGCTTTCTTT; cdr3_aa: CASSYKTGTSTEAFF
d_call: .; clone_size: many; j_call: TRBJ2-1; v_call: TRBV12-3/TRBV12-4; cdr3_nt: TGTGCCAGCAGGAACGAAGCCGCAGTGGACTCCTACAATGAGCAGTTCTTC; cdr3_aa: CASRNEAAVDSYNEQFF
d_call: .; clone_size: many; j_call: TRBJ2-3; v_call: TRBV9; cdr3_nt: TGTGCCAGCAGCCTAAGCACAGATACGCAGTATTTT; cdr3_aa: CASSLSTDTQYF
d_call: .; clone_size: few; j_call: TRBJ2-2; v_call: TRBV19; cdr3_nt: TGTGCCAGCCAAGGGGTGTCCGACACCGGGGAGCTGTTTTTT; cdr3_aa: CASQGVSDTGELFF
d_call: TRBD1; clone_size: many; j_call: TRBJ1-2; v_call: TRBV2; cdr3_nt: TGTGCCAGCAGGCTCGGACAGGGGGCTTATGGCTACACCTTC; cdr3_aa: CASRLGQGAYGYTF
d_call: .; clone_size: many; j_call: TRBJ2-1; v_call: TRBV9; cdr3_nt: TGTGCCAGCAGCCCTACTAGCTACAATGAGCAGTTCTTC; cdr3_aa: CASSPTSYNEQFF
d_call: TRBD1; clone_size: many; j_call: TRBJ2-5; v_call: TRBV2; cdr3_nt: TGTGCCAGCAGCGTGTTACAGACAGGGAAGACACAGACCCAGTACTTC; cdr3_aa: CASSVLQTGKTQTQYF
d_call: .; clone_size: .; j_call: TRBJ1-6; v_call: TRBV6-2/TRBV6-3; cdr3_nt: TGTGCCAGCAGTTACTCGATACGGGATTCCCTCCACTTT; cdr3_aa: CASSYSIRDSLHF
d_call: TRBD1; clone_size: many; j_call: TRBJ1-2; v_call: TRBV28; cdr3_nt: TGTGCCAGCAGGACAGGGGGGTATGGCTACACCTTC; cdr3_aa: CASRTGGYGYTF
d_call: TRBD2; clone_size: medium-sized; j_call: TRBJ2-7; v_call: TRBV20-1; cdr3_nt: TGCAGTGCTAGGCCTACTAGCGGGAGAGGCGAGCAGTACTTC; cdr3_aa: CSARPTSGRGEQYF
d_call: TRBD2; clone_size: many; j_call: TRBJ2-5; v_call: TRBV20-1; cdr3_nt: TGCAGTGCCACGGGACTTCCTAGCGGACCGTACCAAGAGACCCAGTACTTC; cdr3_aa: CSATGLPSGPYQETQYF
d_call: TRBD2; clone_size: .; j_call: TRBJ2-5; v_call: TRBV7-3; cdr3_nt: TGTGCCAGCAAGGCGGGGGGAGCCTCAGAGACCCAGTACTTC; cdr3_aa: CASKAGGASETQYF
d_call: TRBD2; clone_size: .; j_call: TRBJ2-2; v_call: TRBV3-1; cdr3_nt: TGTGCCAGCAGCCGAGGGGCGGGAGCCTCCACCGGGGAGCTGTTTTTT; cdr3_aa: CASSRGAGASTGELFF
d_call: .; clone_size: few; j_call: TRBJ1-1; v_call: TRBV6-1; cdr3_nt: TGTGCCAGCAGTAAAGAACAGTTGGCCACTGAAGCTTTCTTT; cdr3_aa: CASSKEQLATEAFF
d_call: TRBD2; clone_size: medium-sized; j_call: TRBJ2-2; v_call: TRBV20-1; cdr3_nt: TGCAGTGCCCAGACTAGCGGGAGAACCGGGGAGCTGTTTTTT; cdr3_aa: CSAQTSGRTGELFF
d_call: .; clone_size: few; j_call: TRBJ2-7; v_call: TRBV27; cdr3_nt: TGTGCCAGCAGTCCCCGCGCCTCCTACGAGCAGTACTTC; cdr3_aa: CASSPRASYEQYF
d_call: .; clone_size: many; j_call: TRBJ1-5; v_call: TRBV30; cdr3_nt: TGTGCCTGCCAGGCGATCGGAGGCAATCAGCCCCAGCATTTT; cdr3_aa: CACQAIGGNQPQHF
d_call: .; clone_size: many; j_call: TRBJ2-5; v_call: TRBV9; cdr3_nt: TGTGCCAGCAGCGTAGGACAGCGAGAGACCCAGTACTTC; cdr3_aa: CASSVGQRETQYF
d_call: TRBD1; clone_size: many; j_call: TRBJ2-5; v_call: TRBV11-3; cdr3_nt: TGTGCCAGCAGCCGTACAGGGGGAGGAGAGACCCAGTACTTC; cdr3_aa: CASSRTGGGETQYF
d_call: .; clone_size: few; j_call: TRBJ2-1; v_call: TRBV7-8; cdr3_nt: TGTGCCAGCAGCTTAATACAGGGTGCCCCGTTCTTC; cdr3_aa: CASSLIQGAPFF
d_call: TRBD2; clone_size: .; j_call: TRBJ2-3; v_call: TRBV4-1; cdr3_nt: TGCGCCAGCAGCCAAGAGGGGGTTCTTTTAGCGGGAGTTGTGACAGATACGCAGTATTTT; cdr3_aa: CASSQEGVLLAGVVTDTQYF
d_call: .; clone_size: few; j_call: TRBJ2-1; v_call: TRBV11-1; cdr3_nt: TGTGCCAGCAGCCTAACTATTGGTCCAGTCGGGGGTGAGCAGTTCTTC; cdr3_aa: CASSLTIGPVGGEQFF
d_call: TRBD1; clone_size: many; j_call: TRBJ1-4; v_call: TRBV19; cdr3_nt: TGTGCCAGTAGTATATCCGGGACAGGGGGATCAACTAATGAAAAACTGTTTTTT; cdr3_aa: CASSISGTGGSTNEKLFF
d_call: TRBD1; clone_size: many; j_call: TRBJ2-3; v_call: TRBV7-2; cdr3_nt: TGTGCCAGCAGCTTACAACAGGGGGATACGCAGTATTTT; cdr3_aa: CASSLQQGDTQYF
d_call: TRBD1; clone_size: medium-sized; j_call: TRBJ1-6; v_call: TRBV28; cdr3_nt: TGTGCCAGCAGCGGGACAGCCGAAGCACCCCTCCACTTT; cdr3_aa: CASSGTAEAPLHF
d_call: TRBD1; clone_size: .; j_call: TRBJ1-2; v_call: TRBV20-1; cdr3_nt: TGCAGTGCTCCTCGACAGGGGAATGGCGGCTACACCTTC; cdr3_aa: CSAPRQGNGGYTF